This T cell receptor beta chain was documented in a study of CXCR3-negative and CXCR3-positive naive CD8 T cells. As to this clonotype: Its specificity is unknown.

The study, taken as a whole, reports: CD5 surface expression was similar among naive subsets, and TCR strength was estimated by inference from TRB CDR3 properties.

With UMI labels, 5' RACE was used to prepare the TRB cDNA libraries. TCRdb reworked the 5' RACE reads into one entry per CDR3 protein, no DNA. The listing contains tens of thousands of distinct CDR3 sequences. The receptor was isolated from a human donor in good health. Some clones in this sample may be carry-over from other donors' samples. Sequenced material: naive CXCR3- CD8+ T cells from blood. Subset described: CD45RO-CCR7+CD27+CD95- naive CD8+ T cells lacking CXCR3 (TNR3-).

The CDR3 region is CASSPPGPYNEQFF. The chain links TRBV4-1 to TRBJ2-1; TCRdb gives TRBD1 as the D gene, but with no DNA this cannot be confirmed. The CDR3 runs 14 residues. The germline CDR1 and CDR2 sequences are MGHRA and YSYEKL.